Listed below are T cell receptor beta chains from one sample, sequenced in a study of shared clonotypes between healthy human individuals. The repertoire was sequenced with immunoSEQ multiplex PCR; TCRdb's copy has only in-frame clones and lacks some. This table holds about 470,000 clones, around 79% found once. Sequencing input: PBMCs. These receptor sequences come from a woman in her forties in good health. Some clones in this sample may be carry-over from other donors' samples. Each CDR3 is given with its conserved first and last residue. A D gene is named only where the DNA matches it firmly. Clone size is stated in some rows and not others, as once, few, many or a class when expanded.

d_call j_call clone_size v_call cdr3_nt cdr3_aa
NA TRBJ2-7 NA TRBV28 TGTGCCAGCAGTTTAGGTCGAGACTACGAGCAGTACTTC CASSLGRDYEQYF
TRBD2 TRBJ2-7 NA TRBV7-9 TGTGCCAGCAGCTCACGGGAGGCAGCCTACGAGCAGTACTTC CASSSREAAYEQYF
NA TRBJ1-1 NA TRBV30 TGTGCCTGGAGTGAAGTGGGCCTCATGAACACTGAAGCTTTCTTT CAWSEVGLMNTEAFF
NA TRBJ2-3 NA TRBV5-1 TGCGCCAGCAGCTGGGGGGACTCCGGCACAGATACGCAGTATTTT CASSWGDSGTDTQYF
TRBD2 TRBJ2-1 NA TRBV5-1 TGCGCCAGCAGCTCCGCGGTACTAGCGGGAGTCCCGAGCTCCTACAATGAGCAGTTCTTC CASSSAVLAGVPSSYNEQFF
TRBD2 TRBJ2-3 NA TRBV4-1 TGCGCCAGCAGCCAAGGGATTAGCGGGAGGTCCCCGGATACGCAGTATTTT CASSQGISGRSPDTQYF
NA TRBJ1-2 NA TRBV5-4 TGTGCCAGCAGCTTGTCAAGTACGGGCTATGGCTACACCTTC CASSLSSTGYGYTF
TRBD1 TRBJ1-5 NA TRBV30 TGTGCCTGGGACTCCGGGACAGGTAATCAGCCCCAGCATTTT CAWDSGTGNQPQHF
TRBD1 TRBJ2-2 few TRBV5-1 TGCGCCAGCAGCCCGGACAGGGAGGCCGGGGAGCTGTTTTTT CASSPDREAGELFF
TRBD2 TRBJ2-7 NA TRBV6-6 TGTGCCAGCAGTTACGTGGGACTAGCAATTTACGAGCAGTACTTC CASSYVGLAIYEQYF
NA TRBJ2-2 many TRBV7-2 TGTGCCAGCAGCCCATTACGGCGCTTAACCGGGGAGCTGTTTTTT CASSPLRRLTGELFF
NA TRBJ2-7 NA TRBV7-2 TGTGCCAGCAGCTTAGCGAGGCTAGCCGGCGAGCAGTACTTC CASSLARLAGEQYF
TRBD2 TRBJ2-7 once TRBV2 TGTGCCAGCAGTGAGTCAGCGGGAGGGGGATACGAGCAGTACTTC CASSESAGGGYEQYF
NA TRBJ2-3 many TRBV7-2 TGTGCCAGCAGCTTAGTTGAGGCTAGTTTAACAGATACGCAGTATTTT CASSLVEASLTDTQYF
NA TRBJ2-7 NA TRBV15 TGTGCCACCAGCAGGGACCCATCCTACGAGCAGTACTTC CATSRDPSYEQYF
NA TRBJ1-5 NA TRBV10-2 TGCGCCAGCAGAGGGACCGGTTTCGATCAGCCCCAGCATTTT CASRGTGFDQPQHF
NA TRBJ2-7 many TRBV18 TGTGCCAGCTCACCGATCGGTAGCGGCTCAGGGTGGGAGCAGTACTTC CASSPIGSGSGWEQYF
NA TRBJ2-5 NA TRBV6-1 TGTGCCAGCAGTGAGGCAGCCGGGACTTCAGAGACCCAGTACTTC CASSEAAGTSETQYF
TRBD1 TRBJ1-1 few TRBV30 TGTGCCTGGAAGACAGGGGACGGCACTGAAGCTTTCTTT CAWKTGDGTEAFF
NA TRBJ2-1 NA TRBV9 TGTGCCAGCAGTGGGGGCCTGCTGATCCATGAGCAGTTCTTC CASSGGLLIHEQFF
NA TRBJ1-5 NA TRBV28 TGTGCCAGCAGTTTATGGACAGATACTAGAAGCAATCAGCCCCAGCATTTT CASSLWTDTRSNQPQHF
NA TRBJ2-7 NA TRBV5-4 TGTGCCAGCAGCTTGATGGGCAGGGGCCATGCCGTCGAGCAGTACTTC CASSLMGRGHAVEQYF
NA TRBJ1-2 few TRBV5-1 TGCGCCAGCAGCTTGGGAGGGAACTATGGCTACACCTTC CASSLGGNYGYTF
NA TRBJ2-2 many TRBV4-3 TGCGCCAGCAGCCAAGATCTGGAGGGCCCCGGGGAGCTGTTTTTT CASSQDLEGPGELFF
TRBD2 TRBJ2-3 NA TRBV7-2 TGTGCCAGCAGCTTCGGACTAGCGAGCACAGATACGCAGTATTTT CASSFGLASTDTQYF
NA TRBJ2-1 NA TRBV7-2 TGTGCCAGCAGCTGGGGGGCTAGCGGATCCTACAATGAGCAGTTCTTC CASSWGASGSYNEQFF
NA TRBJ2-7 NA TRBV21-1 TGTGCCAGCAGCGAGCGGACTAGCGATAGCTACGAGCAGTACTTC CASSERTSDSYEQYF
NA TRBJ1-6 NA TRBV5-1 TGCGCCAGCAGCCCGGGGGATGGTTCACCCCTCCACTTT CASSPGDGSPLHF
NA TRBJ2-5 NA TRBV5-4 TGTGCCAGCAGCGCCGGACAGTTACAAGAGACCCAGTACTTC CASSAGQLQETQYF
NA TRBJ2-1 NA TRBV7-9 TGTGCCAGCAGAGATCAGCGGCAAGGCTCCTACAATGAGCAGTTCTTC CASRDQRQGSYNEQFF
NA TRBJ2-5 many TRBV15 TGTGCCACCAGCAGAGTGGGAGGGGGTCGGATATATAGAGAGACCCAGTACTTC CATSRVGGGRIYRETQYF
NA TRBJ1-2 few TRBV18 TGTGCCAGCTCACCAAATGGGCCAGCGACTAACTATGGCTACACCTTC CASSPNGPATNYGYTF
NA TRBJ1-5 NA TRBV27 TGTGCCAGCAGTACTGGAGGGCTTGGCCCGACTCAGCCCCAGCATTTT CASSTGGLGPTQPQHF
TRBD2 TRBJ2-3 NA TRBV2 TGTGCCAGCAATCAACTAGCGGCTAGCACAGATACGCAGTATTTT CASNQLAASTDTQYF
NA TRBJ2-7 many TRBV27 TGTGCCAGCAGTTTAGCCCAGGGACTTGCCCACGAGCAGTACTTC CASSLAQGLAHEQYF
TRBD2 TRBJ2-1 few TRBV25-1 TGTGCCAGCACTCTTAGCGGGAGCTCCTACAATGAGCAGTTCTTC CASTLSGSSYNEQFF
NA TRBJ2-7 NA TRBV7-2 TGTGCCAGCAGCACCCTCACCTACGAGCAGTACTTC CASSTLTYEQYF
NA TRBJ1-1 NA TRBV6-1 TGTGCCAGCAGTGCCCGTTCCACTGAAGCTTTCTTT CASSARSTEAFF
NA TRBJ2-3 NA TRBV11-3 TGTGCCAGCAGCTTAGACGGGGTCGGCACAGATACGCAGTATTTT CASSLDGVGTDTQYF
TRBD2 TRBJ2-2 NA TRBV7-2 TGTGCCAGCAGCTTGTCTGGGACTAGCGCCGGGGAGCTGTTTTTT CASSLSGTSAGELFF
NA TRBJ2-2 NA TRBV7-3 TGTGCCAGCAGCTCGTCTCTCACCGGGGAGCTGTTTTTT CASSSSLTGELFF
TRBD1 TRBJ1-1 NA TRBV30 TGTGCCTGGAGGTACAGGGGCGCGAACACTGAAGCTTTCTTT CAWRYRGANTEAFF
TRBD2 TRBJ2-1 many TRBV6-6 TGTGCCAGCAGTTACGTGGGTCTAGCGGGACTTCAGCAGTTCTTC CASSYVGLAGLQQFF
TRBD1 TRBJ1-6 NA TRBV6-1 TGTGCCAGCAGGGGACAGGGAATGGGACCACCCCTCCACTTT CASRGQGMGPPLHF
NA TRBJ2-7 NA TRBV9 TGTGCCAGCAGCGTAGGGGGCGGAACCTACGAGCAGTACTTC CASSVGGGTYEQYF
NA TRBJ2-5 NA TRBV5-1 TGCGCCAGCAGCTTGAATCAGCAAGAGACCCAGTACTTC CASSLNQQETQYF
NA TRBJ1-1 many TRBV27 TGTGCCAGCAGTAGAAGGTACGGCGACACTGAAGCTTTCTTT CASSRRYGDTEAFF
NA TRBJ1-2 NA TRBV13 TGTGCCAGCAGCCCTCAACTGGGGTCTAGTGGTGGCTACACCTTC CASSPQLGSSGGYTF